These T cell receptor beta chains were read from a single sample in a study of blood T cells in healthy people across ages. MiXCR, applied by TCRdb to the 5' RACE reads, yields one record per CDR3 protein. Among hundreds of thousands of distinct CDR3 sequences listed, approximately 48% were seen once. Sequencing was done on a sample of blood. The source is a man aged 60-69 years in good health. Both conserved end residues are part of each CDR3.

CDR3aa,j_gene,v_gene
CAWSVDYRSKYQETQYF,TRBJ2-5,TRBV30
CASSVDGFSGDTIYF,TRBJ1-3,TRBV9
CTSSPGTSGGLGSLETQYF,TRBJ2-5,TRBV11-1
CASSVGTVYGYTF,TRBJ1-2,TRBV7-9
CASSEGQGGEQYF,.,TRBV7-6
CASSYGGGSSSYEQYF,TRBJ2-7,TRBV6-2/TRBV6-3
CSARKEGLAGGSYNEQFF,TRBJ2-1,TRBV20-1
CASSQGSDAQPPQHF,TRBJ1-5,TRBV3-1
CASSLGPDPSSYQQYF,TRBJ2-7,TRBV7-2
CASSYWGVEETQYF,TRBJ2-5,TRBV6-5
CASSLRRLAGVETQYF,TRBJ2-5,TRBV7-2
CASSQDIRQGYNEQFF,TRBJ2-1,TRBV4-3
CSAREGGNLARDTQYF,TRBJ2-3,TRBV20-1
CASSPGLGVENEQFF,TRBJ2-1,TRBV9
CASSQGTHSYEQYF,TRBJ2-7,TRBV4-3
CATSDESTDTQYF,TRBJ2-3,TRBV24-1
CAIGATGGNEQFF,TRBJ2-1,TRBV10-3
CASSLSVTSGGARSYEQYF,TRBJ2-7,TRBV7-2
CASRMGSSYEQYF,TRBJ2-7,TRBV3-1
CSARVFTSGAYNEQFF,TRBJ2-1,TRBV20-1
CASSLSQNWNTQYF,TRBJ2-3,TRBV28
CASRLIGTGSYNEQFF,TRBJ2-1,TRBV7-2
CSARAGTETTDTQYF,TRBJ2-3,TRBV20-1
CASSFGVRVTEAFF,TRBJ1-1,TRBV7-2
CASSLAIAGGSTDTQYF,TRBJ2-3,TRBV13
CASISRNTEAFF,TRBJ1-1,TRBV6-5
CASSQFRGVGYEQYF,TRBJ2-7,TRBV14
CASSQEGAGGSPLHF,TRBJ1-6,TRBV4-2
CASSEQDARSHEQYF,.,TRBV6-1
CASSERQGTGEQYF,TRBJ2-7,TRBV6-1
CASSWGQGKSDTEAFF,TRBJ1-1,TRBV11-2
CASSLSEEKLFF,TRBJ1-4,TRBV28
CASSYRTGSLNTEAFF,TRBJ1-1,TRBV27
CASSEQAGETQYF,.,TRBV9
CASSVGTAEKLFF,TRBJ1-4,TRBV5-6